Listed below are T cell receptor beta chains from one sample, sequenced in a study of T cell changes during pregnancy in multiple sclerosis. Only in-frame clones appear in the TCRdb table, and some are missing; sequencing was by immunoSEQ multiplex PCR. The sample has over 50,000 clones, around 91% seen once. The sample in question was peripheral blood, obtained in the third trimester of pregnancy. The receptors were gathered from a female donor in good health, enrolled as a control in a pregnancy study. Each CDR3 is given without its conserved first and last residue. The order of the fields is J gene, V gene, clone size, CDR3 protein. A clone size is listed for some rows: how often the clone was seen (once, few, many), or a class if it is expanded.

J: TRBJ1-2; V: TRBV5-1; size: -; CDR3: ASSLLTGNGYT
J: TRBJ1-1; V: TRBV28; size: -; CDR3: ASSLSGVTMNTEAF
J: TRBJ1-5; V: TRBV15; size: -; CDR3: ATSREGAGNQPQH
J: TRBJ1-2; V: TRBV27; size: -; CDR3: ASRAGGANYGYT
J: TRBJ1-3; V: TRBV7-8; size: -; CDR3: ASSLEGSSGNTIY
J: TRBJ2-1; V: TRBV27; size: -; CDR3: ASSILPGTGNNEQF
J: TRBJ1-5; V: TRBV7-2; size: -; CDR3: ASSLNPSNQPQH
J: TRBJ1-1; V: TRBV7-9; size: -; CDR3: ASSLGETEAF
J: TRBJ2-7; V: TRBV5-4; size: -; CDR3: ASSSTGSYEQY
J: TRBJ1-6; V: TRBV6-5; size: -; CDR3: ASSRQGANSPLH
J: TRBJ2-1; V: TRBV9; size: once; CDR3: ASSPRQGWNEQF
J: TRBJ1-5; V: TRBV7-8; size: -; CDR3: ASSSTGTPGGQPQH
J: TRBJ1-4; V: TRBV29-1; size: -; CDR3: SVERVRGQEKLF
J: TRBJ1-3; V: TRBV18; size: -; CDR3: ASSPRQGLAGNTIY
J: TRBJ2-1; V: TRBV6-5; size: -; CDR3: ASTAGGRGEQF
J: TRBJ1-2; V: TRBV30; size: few; CDR3: AWSVYRPNYGYT
J: TRBJ1-2; V: TRBV4-1; size: once; CDR3: ASSDSGTGHYGYT